This is a list of T cell receptor beta chains from one sample in a study of blood T cell repertoires in COVID-19. Sequenced by immunoSEQ multiplex PCR; TCRdb stores in-frame clones only, minus some. The sample includes more than 300,000 clones, more than 70% of them seen just once. The specimen sequenced was peripheral blood. Receptor source: a woman aged 45-65 years with acute or convalescent COVID-19. The CDR3 runs from the conserved cysteine through the conserved F or W. Each record gives: clone size, V gene, D gene, J gene, CDR3 DNA, CDR3 protein. A D gene is named only where the DNA matches it firmly. Part of the rows lack a size; the others show once, few, many or a class for expanded clones.

few	TRBV5-1	TRBD2	TRBJ2-2	TGCGCCAGCAGGGCGTGGGGAGGGGACACCGGGGAGCTGTTTTTT	CASRAWGGDTGELFF
.	TRBV7-6	.	TRBJ2-3	TGTGCCAGCAGCTTTAGGCGTCAGGGAGGCGATACGCAGTATTTT	CASSFRRQGGDTQYF
.	TRBV19	.	TRBJ1-5	TGTGCCAGTAGTTCCCTCGGCGAGTGGGGGGGCGGCCAGCCCCAGCATTTT	CASSSLGEWGGGQPQHF
once	TRBV5-1	TRBD1	TRBJ2-7	TGCGCCAGCAGCGCCGGGACAGCCGTCTCCTACGAGCAGTACTTC	CASSAGTAVSYEQYF
.	TRBV7-2	.	TRBJ2-1	TGTGCCAGCAGCCCCTTGTGGGAGACGGGCAATGAGCAGTTCTTC	CASSPLWETGNEQFF
.	TRBV12-3/TRBV12-4	.	TRBJ1-2	TGTGCCAGCAGACTTAGCGGAACCTATGGCTACACCTTC	CASRLSGTYGYTF
.	TRBV30	.	TRBJ2-2	TGTGCCTGGAGGCGGGGGCCGCCCGGGGAGCTGTTTTTT	CAWRRGPPGELFF
.	TRBV9	.	TRBJ1-1	TGTGCCAGCAGAGGGGGGAACACTGAAGCTTTCTTT	CASRGGNTEAFF
.	TRBV30	TRBD2	TRBJ2-1	TGTGCCTTTTCCCCCCCCCGAACTAGCGGGTCTCATGAGCAGTTCTTC	CAFSPPRTSGSHEQFF
once	TRBV5-5	.	TRBJ2-5	TGTGCCAGCTACCCGACAGATGAAGAGACCCAGTACTTC	CASYPTDEETQYF
.	TRBV5-1	TRBD1	TRBJ1-5	TGCGCCAGCAGATTGAGGACAGGGGGAGATCAGCCCCAGCATTTT	CASRLRTGGDQPQHF
.	TRBV14	.	TRBJ1-1	TGTGCCAGCAGCCAAGATTTCCTAACTGAAGCTTTCTTT	CASSQDFLTEAFF